This T cell receptor (beta chain) was captured in a study of blood T cell repertoires in COVID-19. Overall study context: Samples representing acute and convalescent COVID-19 were sourced from the United States, Italy and Spain. Sources were T cells, B-cell-depleted T cells, or PBMCs; the material itself was cDNA or gDNA.

Per the authors' pipeline: Amplifying reference gene primers gave estimates of nucleated cell counts. Sequencing was performed with immunoSEQ multiplex PCR; in TCRdb, only in-frame clones are kept and a portion is missing. V and J calls and clone size follow that table, whereas D and trimming were derived from the DNA. The data contain some 200,000 clones, around 81% of them singletons. This CDR3 contains 16 residues. Deletions cut 3 bases from V and 0 bases from J, with 12 bases between. CDR1 and CDR2 from the germline V gene are MDHEN and SYDVKM. This chain joins TRBV28 and TRBJ1-5; D not resolved. Sequencing was done on a sample of peripheral blood. The receptor was derived from a human donor with acute or convalescent COVID-19. The donor label of this sample is uncertain. The CDR3 sequence is CASSFVRAYSNQPQHF. The CDR3 coding sequence is TGTGCCAGCAGTTTTGTTCGAGCCTATAGCAATCAGCCCCAGCATTTT.